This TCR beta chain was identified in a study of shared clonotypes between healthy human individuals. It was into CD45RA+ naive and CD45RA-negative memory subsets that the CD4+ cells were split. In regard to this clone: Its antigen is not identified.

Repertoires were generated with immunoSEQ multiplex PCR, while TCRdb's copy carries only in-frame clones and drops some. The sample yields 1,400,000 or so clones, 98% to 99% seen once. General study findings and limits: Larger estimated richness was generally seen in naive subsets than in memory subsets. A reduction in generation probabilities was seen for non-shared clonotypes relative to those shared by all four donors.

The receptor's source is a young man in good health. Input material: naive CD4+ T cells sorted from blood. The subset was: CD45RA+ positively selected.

The CDR3 sequence: CATSRDRGQGTGTQYF. DNA for the CDR3: TGTGCCACCAGCAGAGATCGGGGGCAGGGTACCGGTACGCAGTATTTT. The chain links TRBV15 to TRBJ2-3; perhaps D is TRBD1 or TRBD2 (6 bases each). The germline gives CDR1 LNHNV, CDR2 YYDKDF (reference sequence). V lost 0 bases to trimming and J lost 8 bases, with 18 bases between them. The length of the CDR3 is 16 residues.